These 11 T cell receptor beta chains originate from one sample sequenced in a study of blood T cell repertoires in COVID-19. Generated by immunoSEQ multiplex PCR, the TCRdb table keeps only in-frame clones and is missing some. In the table there are 140,000 to 150,000 clones, about 90% of which are singletons. What was sequenced was peripheral blood. Source of these receptors: a woman between 45 and 60 years old with acute or convalescent COVID-19.

This clone was counted a few times. The chain couples TRBV9 to TRBJ1-3, with 11 bases fitting TRBD1. CDR1 and CDR2 (germline): SGDLS, YYNGEE. Trimming cost V 4 bases and J 0 bases; bases outside gene matches: 3. The CDR3 is 16 amino acids. The CDR3 DNA is TGTGCCAGCAGCCGGACAGGGGGCTACTCTGGAAACACCATATATTTT. Residues: CASSRTGGYSGNTIYF.

DNA for the CDR3: TGTGCCAGCATGGGTGGGACTAGCGGGAGAACAGATACGCAGTATTTT. Its translation: CASMGGTSGRTDTQYF. The chain employs TRBV2 and TRBJ2-3, with 14 bases lining up with TRBD2. The CDR3 spans 16 residues. Trimming removed 7 bases from V and 3 bases from J; junction bases left unmatched: 6. In germline, CDR1 is SNHLY, CDR2 FYNNEI.

The CDR3 reads CASSWTRQGGTEAFF. CDR3 bases: TGCGCCAGCAGCTGGACCCGACAGGGGGGCACTGAAGCTTTCTTT. The chain is built from TRBV5-1 and TRBJ1-1; 9 bases agree with TRBD1. The CDR3 runs to 15 residues. V was clipped by 3 bases and J by 4 bases; unmatched bases: 7. Germline CDR1 is SGHRS and CDR2 is YFSETQ.

CDR3 nucleotides: TGTGCCACCAGCTCACGGACTAGCGGGAGGTACGAGCAGTACTTC. This gives the protein CATSSRTSGRYEQYF. V and J are TRBV15 and TRBJ2-7; 14 nucleotides match TRBD2. This CDR3 has 15 residues. CDR1 LNHNV and CDR2 YYDKDF come from the germline V gene (reference sequence). With V trimmed by 5 bases and J by 4 bases, 4 bases remained unmatched.

This clone was seen more than once but under ten times. The chain carries TRBV14 and TRBJ2-3; D gene ambiguous. Trimming pared 6 bases from V and 4 bases from J, leaving 14 bases between. CDR1 and CDR2 (germline): SGHDN, FVKESK. CDR3 length: 14 residues. The DNA for the CDR3 is TGTGCCAGCAGTCCCCTGCTAGTCGCAGATACGCAGTATTTT. This encodes CASSPLLVADTQYF.

The gene calls are TRBV28 and TRBJ1-2; D not certain. Germline CDR1 MDHEN, CDR2 SYDVKM. The CDR3 is 13 residues long. V was cut by 1 base and J by 8 bases, with 11 bases left in between. CDR3 nucleotide sequence: TGTGCCAGCAGTTTATCAGCCCTGCGGGGCTACACCTTC. Its translation: CASSLSALRGYTF.

The rearrangement joins TRBV28 to TRBJ1-2; TRBD1 agrees at 9 bases. Looked up from germline, CDR1 is MDHEN and CDR2 is SYDVKM. The V gene end was trimmed by 5 bases and the J gene end by 7 bases; junction bases not matched to a gene: 8. The CDR3 is made up of 14 amino acids. The CDR3, as DNA: TGTGCCAGCAGTCCAGGGGACAGGGTATCTGGCTACACCTTC. The encoded protein is CASSPGDRVSGYTF.

The gene calls are TRBV19 and TRBJ1-1, with 7 nucleotides matching TRBD1. The CDR3 has 14 residues. Germline V gene data show CDR1 as LNHDA and CDR2 as SQIVND (reference sequence). Trimming cost V 8 bases and J 5 bases; bases outside gene matches: 11. The CDR3: CASLPRGRGTEAFF. CDR3 in DNA: TGTGCCAGTCTGCCGAGGGGGCGCGGAACTGAAGCTTTCTTT.

The chain combines TRBV2 with TRBJ2-5, with D unresolved. The CDR3 runs 11 residues. Per the germline V gene, CDR1 is SNHLY and CDR2 is FYNNEI. Trimming took off 4 bases at V and 3 bases at J, with 3 bases between the two ends. The CDR3 loop is CASSVEETQYF. In nucleotides, the CDR3 is TGTGCCAGCAGTGTCGAAGAGACCCAGTACTTC.

V usage is TRBV13 and J usage is TRBJ2-1; D is ambiguous. The CDR3 has 14 amino acids. V lost 5 bases, J lost 3 bases, and 11 bases lay in between. From germline, CDR1 is PRHDT and CDR2 FYEKMQ (reference sequence). CDR3 nucleotides: TGTGCCAGCAGCCTCCGGGTTGGCTACAATGAGCAGTTCTTC. This encodes CASSLRVGYNEQFF.

The gene calls are TRBV2 and TRBJ1-2; D may be TRBD1 (6 bases). There are 14 residues in the CDR3. The germline V gene encodes CDR1 SNHLY and CDR2 FYNNEI. V was trimmed by 3 bases and J by 12 bases, leaving 20 bases between them. CDR3 nucleotide sequence: TGTGCCAGCAGTGAGGCAGGGGAGACGGGCGGCCACACCTTC. Amino acid sequence: CASSEAGETGGHTF. Based on the CDR3 plus reference TRBV2 and TRBJ1-2, the full variable domain is EPEVTQTPSHQVTQMGQEVILRCVPISNHLYFYWYRQILGQKVEFLVSFYNNEISEKSEIFDDQFSVERPDGSNFTLKIRSTKLEDSAMYFCASSEAGETGGHTFGSGTRLTVV.